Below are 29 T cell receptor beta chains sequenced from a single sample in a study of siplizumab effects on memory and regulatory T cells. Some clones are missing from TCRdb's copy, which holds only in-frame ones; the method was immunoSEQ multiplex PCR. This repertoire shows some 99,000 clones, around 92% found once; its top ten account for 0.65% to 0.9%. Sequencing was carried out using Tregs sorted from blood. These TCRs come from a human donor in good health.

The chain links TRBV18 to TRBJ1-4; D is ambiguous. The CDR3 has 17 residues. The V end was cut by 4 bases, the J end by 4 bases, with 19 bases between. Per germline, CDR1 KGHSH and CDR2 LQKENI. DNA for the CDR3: TGTGCCAGCTCACGGACGCGGGCAGCCCGGGGTAATGAAAAACTGTTTTTT. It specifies CASSRTRAARGNEKLFF.

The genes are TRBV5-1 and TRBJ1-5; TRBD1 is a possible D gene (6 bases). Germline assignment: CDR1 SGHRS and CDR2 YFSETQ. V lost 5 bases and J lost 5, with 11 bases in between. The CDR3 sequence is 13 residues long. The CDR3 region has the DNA TGCGCCAGCAGTAAACAGGGAGATCAGCCCCAGCATTTT. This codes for CASSKQGDQPQHF. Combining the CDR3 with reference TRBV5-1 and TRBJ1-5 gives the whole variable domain KAGVTQTPRYLIKTRGQQVTLSCSPISGHRSVSWYQQTPGQGLQFLFEYFSETQRNKGNFPGRFSGRQFSNSRSEMNVSTLELGDSALYLCASSKQGDQPQHFGDGTRLSIL.

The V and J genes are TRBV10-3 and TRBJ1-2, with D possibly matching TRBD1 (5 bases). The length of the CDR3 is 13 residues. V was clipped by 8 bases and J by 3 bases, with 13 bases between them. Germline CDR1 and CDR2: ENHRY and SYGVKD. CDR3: CAIRGSEDYGYTF. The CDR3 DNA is TGTGCCATCCGGGGCAGTGAGGACTATGGCTACACCTTC.

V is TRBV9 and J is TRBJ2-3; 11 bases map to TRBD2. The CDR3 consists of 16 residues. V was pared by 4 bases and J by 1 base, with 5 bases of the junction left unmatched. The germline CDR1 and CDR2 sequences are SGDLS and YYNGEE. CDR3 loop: CASSPGTSGGTDTQYF. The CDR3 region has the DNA TGTGCCAGCAGCCCAGGGACTAGCGGAGGCACAGATACGCAGTATTTT.

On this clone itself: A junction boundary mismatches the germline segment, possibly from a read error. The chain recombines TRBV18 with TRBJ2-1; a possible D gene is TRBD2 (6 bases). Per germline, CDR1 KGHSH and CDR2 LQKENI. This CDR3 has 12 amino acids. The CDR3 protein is CASSPRAEWGVF. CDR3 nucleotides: TGTGCCAGCTCACCACGGGCGGAATGGGGGGTCTTC.

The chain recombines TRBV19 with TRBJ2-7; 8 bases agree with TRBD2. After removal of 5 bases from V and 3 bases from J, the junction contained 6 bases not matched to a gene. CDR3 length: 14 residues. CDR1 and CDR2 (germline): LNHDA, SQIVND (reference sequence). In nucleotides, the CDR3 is TGTGCCAGTAGTCTGTCCGGGACTAGCTACGAGCAGTACTTC. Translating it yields CASSLSGTSYEQYF.

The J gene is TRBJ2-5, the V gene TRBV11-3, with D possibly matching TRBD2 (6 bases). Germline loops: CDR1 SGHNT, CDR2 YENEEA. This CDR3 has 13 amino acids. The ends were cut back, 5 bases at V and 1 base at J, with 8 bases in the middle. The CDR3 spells CASSAGPQETQYF. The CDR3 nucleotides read TGTGCCAGCAGCGCGGGACCCCAAGAGACCCAGTACTTC.

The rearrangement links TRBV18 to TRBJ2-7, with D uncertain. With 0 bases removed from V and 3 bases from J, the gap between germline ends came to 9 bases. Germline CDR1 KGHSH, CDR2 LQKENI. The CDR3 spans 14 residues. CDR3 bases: TGTGCCAGCTCACCACCGGGCAGCCGCTACGAGCAGTACTTC. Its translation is CASSPPGSRYEQYF.

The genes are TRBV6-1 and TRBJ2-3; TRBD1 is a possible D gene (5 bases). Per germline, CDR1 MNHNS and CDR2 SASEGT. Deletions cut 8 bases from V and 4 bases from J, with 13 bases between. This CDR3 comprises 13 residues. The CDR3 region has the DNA TGTGCCAGCGGGGCACCGCGGCCAGATACGCAGTATTTT. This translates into CASGAPRPDTQYF.

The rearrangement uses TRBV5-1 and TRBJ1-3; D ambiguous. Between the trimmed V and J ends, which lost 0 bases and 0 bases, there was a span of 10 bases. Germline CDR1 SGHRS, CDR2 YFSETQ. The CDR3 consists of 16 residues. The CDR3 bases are TGCGCCAGCAGCTTGGACGCCACCTACTCTGGAAACACCATATATTTT. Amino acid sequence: CASSLDATYSGNTIYF.

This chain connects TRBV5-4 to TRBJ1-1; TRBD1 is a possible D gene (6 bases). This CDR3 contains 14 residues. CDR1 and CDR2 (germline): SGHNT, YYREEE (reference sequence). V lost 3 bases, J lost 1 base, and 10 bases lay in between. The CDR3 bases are TGTGCCAGCAGCTGGGAACAGGGGAACACTGAAGCTTTCTTT. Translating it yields CASSWEQGNTEAFF.

The CDR3: CASSYGQGNQNEQFF. CDR3 nucleotides: TGTGCCAGCAGTTATGGACAGGGTAATCAGAATGAGCAGTTCTTC. This sequence joins TRBV6-6 and TRBJ2-1, with 8 bases matching TRBD1. The CDR3 is made up of 15 amino acids. Germline CDR1 and CDR2: MNHNY and SVGAGI (reference sequence). Trimming cost V 3 bases and J 7 bases; bases outside gene matches: 8.

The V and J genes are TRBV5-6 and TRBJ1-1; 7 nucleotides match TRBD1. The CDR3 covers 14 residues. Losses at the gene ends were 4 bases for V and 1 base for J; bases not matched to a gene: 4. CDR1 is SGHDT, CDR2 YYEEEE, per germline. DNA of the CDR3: TGTGCCAGCAGCCTGGGACAGTGGAACACTGAAGCTTTCTTT. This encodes CASSLGQWNTEAFF. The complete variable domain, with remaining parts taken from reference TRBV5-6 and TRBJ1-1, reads DAGVTQSPTHLIKTRGQQVTLRCSPKSGHDTVSWYQQALGQGPQFIFQYYEEEERQRGNFPDRFSGHQFPNYSSELNVNALLLGDSALYLCASSLGQWNTEAFFGQGTRLTVV.

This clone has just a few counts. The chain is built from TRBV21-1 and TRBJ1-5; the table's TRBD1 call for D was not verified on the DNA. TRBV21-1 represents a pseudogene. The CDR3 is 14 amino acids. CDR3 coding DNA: TGTGCCAGCAGGATCAGGGATCCCAGGCAGCCCCAGCATTTT. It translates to CASRIRDPRQPQHF.

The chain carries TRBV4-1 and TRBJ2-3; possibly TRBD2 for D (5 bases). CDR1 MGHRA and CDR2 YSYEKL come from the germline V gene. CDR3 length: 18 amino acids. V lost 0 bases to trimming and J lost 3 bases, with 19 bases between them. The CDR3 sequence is CASSQEGGLTVRTDTQYF. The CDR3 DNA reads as TGCGCCAGCAGCCAAGAGGGCGGGCTAACTGTGCGTACAGATACGCAGTATTTT.

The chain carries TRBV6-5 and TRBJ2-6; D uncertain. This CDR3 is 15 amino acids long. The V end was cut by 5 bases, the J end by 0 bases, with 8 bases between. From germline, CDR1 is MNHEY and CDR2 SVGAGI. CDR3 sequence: CASSRLYSGANVLTF. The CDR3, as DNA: TGTGCCAGCAGTCGACTGTACTCTGGGGCCAACGTCCTGACTTTC.

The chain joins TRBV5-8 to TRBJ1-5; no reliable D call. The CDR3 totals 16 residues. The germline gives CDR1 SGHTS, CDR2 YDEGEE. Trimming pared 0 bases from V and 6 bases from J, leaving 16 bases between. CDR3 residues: CASSLVQPGGSQPQHF. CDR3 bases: TGTGCCAGCAGCTTGGTCCAGCCCGGAGGGAGTCAGCCCCAGCATTTT.

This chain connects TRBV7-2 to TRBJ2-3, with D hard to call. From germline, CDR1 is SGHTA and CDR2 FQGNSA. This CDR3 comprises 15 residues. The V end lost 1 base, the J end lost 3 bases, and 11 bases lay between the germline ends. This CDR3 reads CASSLGVRVTDTQYF. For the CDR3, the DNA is TGTGCCAGCAGCTTAGGTGTTAGGGTAACAGATACGCAGTATTTT.

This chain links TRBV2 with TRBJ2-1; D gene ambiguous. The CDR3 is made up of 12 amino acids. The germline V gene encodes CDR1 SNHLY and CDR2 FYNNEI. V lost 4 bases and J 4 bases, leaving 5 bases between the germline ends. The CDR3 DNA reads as TGTGCCAGCAGTGTGACATACAATGAGCAGTTCTTC. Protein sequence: CASSVTYNEQFF.

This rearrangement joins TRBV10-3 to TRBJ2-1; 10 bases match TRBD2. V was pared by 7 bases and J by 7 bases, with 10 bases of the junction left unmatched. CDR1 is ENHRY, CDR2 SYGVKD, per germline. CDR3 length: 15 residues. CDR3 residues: CAINPSGSARNEQFF. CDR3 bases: TGTGCCATCAACCCTAGCGGGAGTGCGCGGAATGAGCAGTTCTTC.

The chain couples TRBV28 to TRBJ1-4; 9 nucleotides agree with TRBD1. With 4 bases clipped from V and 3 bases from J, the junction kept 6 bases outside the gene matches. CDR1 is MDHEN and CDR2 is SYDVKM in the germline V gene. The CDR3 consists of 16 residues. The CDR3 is CASSSPRDRANEKLFF. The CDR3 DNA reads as TGTGCCAGCAGTTCGCCAAGGGACAGGGCTAATGAAAAACTGTTTTTT.

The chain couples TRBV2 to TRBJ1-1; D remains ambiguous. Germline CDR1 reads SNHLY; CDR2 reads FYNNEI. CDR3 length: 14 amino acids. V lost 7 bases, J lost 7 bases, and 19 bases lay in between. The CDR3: CASTVGLRQDEAFF. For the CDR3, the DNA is TGTGCCAGCACCGTAGGGCTGAGGCAGGATGAAGCTTTCTTT.

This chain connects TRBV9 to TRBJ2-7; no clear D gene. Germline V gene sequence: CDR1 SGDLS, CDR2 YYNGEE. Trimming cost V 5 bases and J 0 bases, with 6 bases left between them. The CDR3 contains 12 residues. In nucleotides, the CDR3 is TGTGCCAGCAGGGGCAGCTCCTACGAGCAGTACTTC. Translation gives CASRGSSYEQYF.

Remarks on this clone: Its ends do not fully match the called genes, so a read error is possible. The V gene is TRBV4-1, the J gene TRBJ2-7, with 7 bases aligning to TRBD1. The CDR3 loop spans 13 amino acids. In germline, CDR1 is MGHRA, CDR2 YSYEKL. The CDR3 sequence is CASSQDRDSSHCF. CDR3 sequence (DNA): TGCGCCAGCAGCCAAGATAGGGACAGCTCGCACTGCTTC.

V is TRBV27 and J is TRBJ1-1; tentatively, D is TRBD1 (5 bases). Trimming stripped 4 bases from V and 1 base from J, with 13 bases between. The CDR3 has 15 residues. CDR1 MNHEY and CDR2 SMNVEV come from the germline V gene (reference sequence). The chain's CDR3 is CASSWDAPGNTEAFF. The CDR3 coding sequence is TGTGCCAGCAGTTGGGACGCACCGGGGAACACTGAAGCTTTCTTT.

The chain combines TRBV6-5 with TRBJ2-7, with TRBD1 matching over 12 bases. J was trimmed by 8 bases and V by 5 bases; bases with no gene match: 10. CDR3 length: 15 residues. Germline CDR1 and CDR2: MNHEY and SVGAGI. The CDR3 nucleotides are TGTGCCAGCAGTCGTCCGGGACAGGGGGCGTTCAAGCAGTACTTC. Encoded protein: CASSRPGQGAFKQYF.

In DNA, the CDR3 is TGTGCCACAATACAGGGAATGAACACTGAAGCTTTCTTT. It specifies CATIQGMNTEAFF. The gene calls are TRBV10-3 and TRBJ1-1; D is possibly TRBD1 (6 bases). Germline V gene lookup returns CDR1 ENHRY and CDR2 SYGVKD. There are 13 residues in the CDR3. V shed 10 bases and J shed 0 bases, with 12 bases lying between them.

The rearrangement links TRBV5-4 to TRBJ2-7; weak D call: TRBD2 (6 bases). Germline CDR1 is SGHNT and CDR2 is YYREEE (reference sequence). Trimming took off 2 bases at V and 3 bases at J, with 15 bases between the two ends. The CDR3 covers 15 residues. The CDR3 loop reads CASSFIGPGDYEQYF. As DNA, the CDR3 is TGTGCCAGCAGCTTTATAGGGCCGGGAGACTACGAGCAGTACTTC.

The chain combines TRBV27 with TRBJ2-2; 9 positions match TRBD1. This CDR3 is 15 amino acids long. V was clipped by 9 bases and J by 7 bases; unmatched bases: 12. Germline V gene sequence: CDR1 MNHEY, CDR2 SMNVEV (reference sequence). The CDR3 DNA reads TGTGCCAGGCGTATACAGGGGGCGCGTTACGGGGAGCTGTTTTTT. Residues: CARRIQGARYGELFF.